Following are 27 T cell receptor beta chains from one sample sequenced in a study of a mutant IDH1 vaccine in newly diagnosed glioma. Time point noted: week 5, during vaccination. One vaccine dose held 300 ug of mutant IDH1 20-mer peptide and came with topical imiquimod. Libraries were prepared by immunoSEQ multiplex PCR; TCRdb keeps only in-frame clonotypes and omits some of them. The repertoire holds over 50,000 clones, with just under 90% as singletons. These receptors lack a known antigen. The sequences come from PBMCs, collected from a glioma patient whose treatment included an IDH1 peptide vaccine. These receptors were taken from a woman aged 40 to 49 with glioma.

The chain carries TRBV28 and TRBJ1-2; D is undetermined. Trimming removed 2 bases at V and 5 bases at J, with 6 bases between. Germline-derived CDR1 and CDR2 are MDHEN and SYDVKM. This CDR3 contains 12 residues. The CDR3 loop reads CASSLREYGYTF. Here the CDR3 DNA reads TGTGCCAGCAGTTTAAGAGAGTATGGCTACACCTTC.

The genes are TRBV30 and TRBJ1-5; D remains unclear. CDR1 and CDR2 from the germline V gene are GTSNPN and SVGIG (reference sequence). The CDR3 has 13 amino acids. V was clipped by 1 base and J by 5 bases, with 9 bases between them. The CDR3 loop reads CAWSGRDHQPQHF. As DNA, the CDR3 is TGTGCCTGGAGTGGAAGGGATCATCAGCCCCAGCATTTT.

This rearrangement joins TRBV9 to TRBJ2-5; 11 nucleotides line up with TRBD2. The CDR3 runs 15 residues. Losses at the gene ends were 4 bases for V and 5 bases for J; bases not matched to a gene: 7. Germline lookup yields CDR1 SGDLS and CDR2 YYNGEE. CDR3: CASSRLAGSGETQYF. The CDR3 coding sequence is TGTGCCAGCAGCCGACTAGCGGGGTCGGGGGAGACCCAGTACTTC.

The chain combines TRBV19 with TRBJ2-6; D call uncertain. V was shortened by 5 bases and J by 0 bases, with 2 bases between the two germline ends. CDR3 length equals 13 residues. The germline V gene encodes CDR1 LNHDA and CDR2 SQIVND (reference sequence). CDR3 sequence reads: CASSLSGANVLTF. The CDR3 DNA sequence: TGTGCCAGTAGTCTCTCTGGGGCCAACGTCCTGACTTTC.

This chain uses TRBV11-3 with TRBJ2-3, with 9 bases that match TRBD2. The V segment lost 3 bases and the J segment 1 base; nucleotides outside the gene matches: 2. Germline V gene lookup returns CDR1 SGHNT and CDR2 YENEEA. This CDR3 is 15 amino acids long. CDR3 region: CASSLAGGRTDTQYF. The CDR3 nucleotides are TGTGCCAGCAGCTTGGCGGGAGGGCGCACAGATACGCAGTATTTT.

This sequence joins TRBV2 and TRBJ1-1; TRBD1 is a possible D gene (5 bases). Germline CDR1 SNHLY, CDR2 FYNNEI. The CDR3 is 14 amino acids. V dropped 0 bases and J dropped 3 bases, with 8 bases sitting between them. The CDR3 coding sequence is TGTGCCAGCAGTGAAGCTAAGGGGCACACTGAAGCTTTCTTT. Its translation is CASSEAKGHTEAFF. Together with reference TRBV2 and TRBJ1-1, the CDR3 gives the full variable domain: EPEVTQTPSHQVTQMGQEVILRCVPISNHLYFYWYRQILGQKVEFLVSFYNNEISEKSEIFDDQFSVERPDGSNFTLKIRSTKLEDSAMYFCASSEAKGHTEAFFGQGTRLTVV.

Here the CDR3 DNA reads TGTGCCAGCTCGGCTCGGGTCTACAATGAGCAGTTCTTC. Residues: CASSARVYNEQFF. This chain joins TRBV7-8 and TRBJ2-1; D remains ambiguous. V was trimmed by 8 bases and J by 3 bases, leaving 11 bases between them. The CDR3 is 13 residues long. The germline gives CDR1 SGHVS, CDR2 FQNEAQ.

The CDR3 nucleotides are TGTGCCAGCAGCTTAGGGCAGGGGGCCGGGCAGCCCCAGCATTTT. Its translation is CASSLGQGAGQPQHF. The chain has TRBV7-2 and TRBJ1-5, with 8 positions matching TRBD1. The V gene's germline CDR1 is SGHTA and CDR2 FQGNSA. This CDR3 comprises 15 residues. The trim removed 1 base at V and 7 bases at J, leaving 6 bases unmatched.

This chain joins TRBV6-5 and TRBJ1-1, with D possibly being TRBD1 (5 bases). Per the germline V gene, CDR1 is MNHEY and CDR2 is SVGAGI. CDR3 length equals 12 residues. The germline V and J ends were trimmed by 7 bases and 2 bases, with 8 bases remaining between them. The CDR3 region is CASKGPNTEAFF. The CDR3 region has the DNA TGTGCCAGCAAGGGGCCCAACACTGAAGCTTTCTTT.

This chain joins TRBV19 and TRBJ1-6, with D unresolved. Germline V lookup: CDR1 LNHDA, CDR2 SQIVND (reference sequence). The CDR3 length is 15 residues. Trimming removed 2 bases at V and 3 bases at J, with 8 bases between. CDR3 nucleotides: TGTGCCAGTAGTATAAAAGACCACTATAATTCACCCCTCCACTTT. Residues: CASSIKDHYNSPLHF.

This clone was observed a single time. The chain uses TRBV5-1 and TRBJ2-2; 12 nucleotides agree with TRBD2. Germline CDR1 and CDR2: SGHRS and YFSETQ. CDR3 size: 18 residues. With V trimmed by 4 bases and J by 6 bases, 13 bases remained unmatched. The CDR3 sequence is CASSIGLAGPQWAGELFF. The CDR3 region has the DNA TGCGCCAGCAGCATAGGACTAGCGGGGCCTCAGTGGGCCGGGGAGCTGTTTTTT.

V gene TRBV5-1 combines with J gene TRBJ2-7, with 8 bases identical to TRBD1. With 4 bases clipped from V and 2 bases from J, the junction kept 11 bases outside the gene matches. This CDR3 is built from 16 residues. Germline V gene data show CDR1 as SGHRS and CDR2 as YFSETQ. This CDR3 reads CASSLKTGDITYEQYF. The CDR3 DNA sequence: TGCGCCAGCAGCCTAAAGACAGGGGACATCACCTACGAGCAGTACTTC.

The chain has TRBV19 and TRBJ1-5, with a possible D match to TRBD1 (6 bases). The germline V gene encodes CDR1 LNHDA and CDR2 SQIVND (reference sequence). The CDR3 is 13 amino acids. The ends were cut back, 3 bases at V and 4 bases at J, with 7 bases in the middle. The CDR3 loop reads CASSIGQNQPQHF. CDR3 nucleotide sequence: TGTGCCAGTAGTATTGGACAGAATCAGCCCCAGCATTTT.

The CDR3 bases are TGTGCCACCAGCAGTCTGGGATCGGAGACGCAGTATTTT. Translating it yields CATSSLGSETQYF. The rearrangement links TRBV15 to TRBJ2-3; D not certain. From germline, CDR1 is LNHNV and CDR2 YYDKDF (reference sequence). Trimming removed 3 bases at V and 9 bases at J, with 13 bases between. The CDR3 has 13 residues.

The table lists this clone with a count of one. This sequence joins TRBV19 and TRBJ2-1, with D possibly being TRBD2 (6 bases). Germline values: CDR1 LNHDA, CDR2 SQIVND (reference sequence). The CDR3 sequence is 15 residues long. Trimming took off 6 bases at V and 9 bases at J, with 21 bases between the two ends. The CDR3 is CASSRDSEFFGEQFF. In nucleotides, the CDR3 is TGTGCCAGTAGCCGGGACTCCGAGTTCTTCGGTGAGCAGTTCTTC. Based on the CDR3 plus reference TRBV19 and TRBJ2-1, the full variable domain is DGGITQSPKYLFRKEGQNVTLSCEQNLNHDAMYWYRQDPGQGLRLIYYSQIVNDFQKGDIAEGYSVSREKKESFPLTVTSAQKNPTAFYLCASSRDSEFFGEQFFGPGTRLTVL.

V and J are TRBV12-5 and TRBJ2-2; the match to TRBD2 covers 10 bases. The V gene end was trimmed by 3 bases and the J gene end by 4 bases; junction bases not matched to a gene: 5. The CDR3 is 16 amino acids. Germline CDR1 LGHNT, CDR2 FRNRAP. The CDR3 region is CASGLWTSGATGELFF. In DNA form, the CDR3 reads TGTGCTAGTGGTTTATGGACTAGCGGAGCCACCGGGGAGCTGTTTTTT.

This rearrangement joins TRBV11-2 to TRBJ2-1, with D uncertain. Germline lookup yields CDR1 SGHAT and CDR2 FQNNGV. The V end was cut by 1 base, the J end by 0 bases, with 7 bases between. This CDR3 comprises 15 residues. The CDR3 DNA is TGTGCCAGCAGCTTAGGCTCCAGCTCCTACAATGAGCAGTTCTTC. It translates to CASSLGSSSYNEQFF.

The V gene is TRBV29-1, the J gene TRBJ2-2, with D uncertain. The CDR3 consists of 15 residues. V lost 3 bases and J 5 bases, leaving 16 bases between the germline ends. Germline lookup yields CDR1 SQVTM and CDR2 ANQGSEA. This CDR3 is CSVEGKGSSTGELFF. CDR3 sequence (DNA): TGCAGCGTTGAGGGGAAGGGCTCCAGTACCGGGGAGCTGTTTTTT.

The chain recombines TRBV5-8 with TRBJ1-2, with TRBD1 matching 7 bases. The CDR3 length is 15 residues. Unmatched junction bases numbered 9, after V lost 4 bases and J lost 3 bases. Germline CDR1 is SGHTS and CDR2 is YDEGEE. The CDR3 coding sequence is TGTGCCAGCAGCAGACGACAGGGATCGCACTATGGCTACACCTTC. Protein: CASSRRQGSHYGYTF.

This sequence joins TRBV9 and TRBJ2-7; D unresolved. The CDR3 runs to 14 residues. V was shortened by 0 bases and J by 2 bases, with 9 bases between the two germline ends. Germline V gene sequence: CDR1 SGDLS, CDR2 YYNGEE. CDR3 in amino acids: CASSVGGDPYEQYF. CDR3 bases: TGTGCCAGCAGCGTAGGAGGCGATCCCTACGAGCAGTACTTC.

The rearrangement uses TRBV2 and TRBJ2-3, with 7 bases matching TRBD1. This CDR3 is built from 14 residues. Germline-derived CDR1 and CDR2 are SNHLY and FYNNEI. Trimming removed 8 bases from V and 2 bases from J; junction bases left unmatched: 7. CDR3 nucleotides: TGTGCCAGCGGTCGACAGGGCCCCACAGATACGCAGTATTTT. This sequence encodes CASGRQGPTDTQYF.

The genes are TRBV18 and TRBJ2-5, with D unclear. Germline lookup yields CDR1 KGHSH and CDR2 LQKENI. Trimming cost V 8 bases and J 2 bases, with 18 bases left between them. The CDR3 is 15 residues long. The CDR3 sequence is CASTQGTGLQETQYF. Written as DNA, the CDR3 is TGTGCCAGCACTCAAGGTACCGGCCTACAAGAGACCCAGTACTTC.

The chain carries TRBV7-9 and TRBJ1-2; D remains ambiguous. The CDR3 sequence is 17 residues long. The V and J ends lost 5 bases and 2 bases respectively, with 21 bases between them. Per germline, CDR1 SEHNR and CDR2 FQNEAQ (reference sequence). The CDR3 loop is CASSPFPPRATNYGYTF. The DNA for the CDR3 is TGTGCCAGCAGCCCCTTCCCGCCAAGGGCTACGAACTATGGCTACACCTTC.

The CDR3 here is CAWSRNRNNEQFF. The CDR3, as DNA: TGTGCCTGGAGTAGGAACAGGAACAATGAGCAGTTCTTC. V gene TRBV30 combines with J gene TRBJ2-1, with D tentatively TRBD1 (5 bases). Germline V gene data show CDR1 as GTSNPN and CDR2 as SVGIG (reference sequence). The CDR3 sequence is 13 residues long. Trimming pared 2 bases from V and 5 bases from J, leaving 10 bases between.

The V call is TRBV29-1, the J call TRBJ2-5; D might be TRBD2 (6 bases). There are 12 residues in the CDR3. Germline V gene data show CDR1 as SQVTM and CDR2 as ANQGSEA. Deletions cut 6 bases from V and 11 bases from J, with 19 bases between. CDR3 sequence: CSVGTYPGEQYF. CDR3 DNA sequence: TGCAGCGTCGGGACTTACCCGGGGGAGCAGTACTTC.

V usage is TRBV2 and J usage is TRBJ1-1; possibly TRBD1 for D (6 bases). Trimming shortened V by 3 bases and J by 1 base, and 12 bases separated the two germline ends. The germline V gene encodes CDR1 SNHLY and CDR2 FYNNEI. CDR3 length equals 15 residues. In nucleotides, the CDR3 is TGTGCCAGCAGTGACCCGGGACAACGGAACACTGAAGCTTTCTTT. Protein product: CASSDPGQRNTEAFF.

In this sample, this clone turned up a few times. This chain connects TRBV5-4 to TRBJ1-1; perhaps TRBD1 as D (5 bases). Germline V gene data show CDR1 as SGHNT and CDR2 as YYREEE (reference sequence). The CDR3 contains 13 residues. Deletions cut 4 bases from V and 7 bases from J, with 14 bases between. Here the CDR3 reads CASSPRTSNEAFF. CDR3 coding DNA: TGTGCCAGCAGCCCCCGGACAAGTAATGAAGCTTTCTTT.